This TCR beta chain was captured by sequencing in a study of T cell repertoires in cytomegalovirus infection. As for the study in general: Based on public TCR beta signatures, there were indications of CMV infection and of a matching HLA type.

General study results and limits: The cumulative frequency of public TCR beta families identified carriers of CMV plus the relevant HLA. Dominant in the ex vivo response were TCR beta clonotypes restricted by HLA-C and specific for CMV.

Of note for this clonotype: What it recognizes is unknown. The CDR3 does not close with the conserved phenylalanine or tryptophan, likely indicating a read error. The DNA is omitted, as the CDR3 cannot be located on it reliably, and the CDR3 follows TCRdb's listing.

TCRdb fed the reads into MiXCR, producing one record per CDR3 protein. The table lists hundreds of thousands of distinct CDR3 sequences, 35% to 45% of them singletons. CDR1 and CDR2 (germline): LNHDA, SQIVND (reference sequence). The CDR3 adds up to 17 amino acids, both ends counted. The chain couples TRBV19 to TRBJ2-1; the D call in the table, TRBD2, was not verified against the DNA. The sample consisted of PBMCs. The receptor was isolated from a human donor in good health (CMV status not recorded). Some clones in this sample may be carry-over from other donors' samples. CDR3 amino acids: CASSSLPSGGSYNEQLL.